This T cell receptor beta chain was profiled in a study of regulatory T cells in long-lasting Graves disease. As to time point: persistent/refractory GD, antithyroid drugs over 5 years with positive TRAb. From PBMCs, RNA was extracted and then used to make the TCR library. The V end was cut by 5 bases, the J end by 6 bases, with 8 bases between. CDR1 is MDHEN, CDR2 SYDVKM, per germline. The CDR3 has 11 residues. CDR3 regions were amplified by Arm-PCR using iRepertoire HTBI primers to build TCR beta libraries. TCRdb reprocessed the multiplex PCR reads with MiXCR, giving one entry per CDR3 protein. Here the sample spans roughly 500,000 distinct CDR3 sequences, 20% to 25% being singletons. This clonotype was picked up many times. Antigen: not known. General study findings and limits: Repertoires from persistent disease leaned toward TRBV28, TRBJ1-2 and TRBJ2-5. Sharing of public clonotypes was greater in persistent patients (about 2,700) than in new patients (about 970).

The rearrangement uses TRBV28 and TRBJ2-7, with D possibly TRBD1 on 6 matching bases. The source is a female donor with Graves disease. Sequenced material: peripheral blood mononuclear cells (PBMCs), taken when the disease was refractory, from a patient treated with antithyroid drugs. CDR3 DNA sequence: TGTGCCAGCAGTAACAGGGTCGAGCAGTACTTC. Translation: CASSNRVEQYF.